The clone carrying this T cell receptor (beta chain) was observed a handful of times. What it binds is unknown. There were TCR beta CDR3 regions amplified from RNA transcripts. The HTBI primer set drove a first-round RT-PCR of the TCR CDR3. TCRdb passed the multiplex PCR reads through MiXCR, listing each CDR3 protein once. The sample lists 360,000 or so distinct CDR3 sequences; over 12% were seen once. The PBMCs had their origin in 10 ml of fresh peripheral blood. CDR3 size: 11 residues. In germline, CDR1 is DFQATT, CDR2 SNEGSKA (reference sequence). V lost 3 bases and J lost 4, with 5 bases in between. The record originates from a study of T cells in Graves' hyperthyroidism and ophthalmopathy. Findings and limits, study-wide: A 13 V-J model separated ophthalmopathy from stable hyperthyroidism. In blood, most of the thyroid clonotypes expanded above 0.001 were also present.

Sequences were obtained from blood. The sequence was obtained from a woman in her sixties with Graves' ophthalmopathy. J is TRBJ2-3 and V is TRBV20-1, with no clear D. In nucleotides, the CDR3 is TGCAGTGCTAGTGACCCAGATACGCAGTATTTT. This encodes CSASDPDTQYF.